Ten or more counts support the clone carrying this T cell receptor (beta chain). Its antigen is currently unknown. The V end was cut by 8 bases, the J end by 6 bases, with 10 bases between. Germline V lookup: CDR1 DFQATT, CDR2 SNEGSKA (reference sequence). This CDR3 has 10 residues. The authors prepared the TCRbeta library with unique molecular identifiers. TCRdb reprocessed the PCR reads with MiXCR, giving one entry per CDR3 protein. The sample lists about 580,000 distinct CDR3 sequences; approximately 22% were seen once. The data belong to a study of T-cell reconstitution after alpha-beta-depleted transplantation in children. Regarding the study as a whole: One year after transplant, T-cell counts and diversity came mostly from newly produced T cells.

The chain carries TRBV20-1 and TRBJ1-2, with TRBD1 as a possible D gene (6 bases). The starting material was PBMCs, mostly from graft donor cells, obtained 360 days after TCRalphabeta/CD19-depleted stem cell transplant. The sequence derives from a boy under two years old who had a stem cell transplant for acute myeloid leukemia, so the T cells may come from the graft donor. Here the CDR3 DNA reads TGCAGTACGGGGGGCAATGGCTACACCTTC. Translated, it gives CSTGGNGYTF.